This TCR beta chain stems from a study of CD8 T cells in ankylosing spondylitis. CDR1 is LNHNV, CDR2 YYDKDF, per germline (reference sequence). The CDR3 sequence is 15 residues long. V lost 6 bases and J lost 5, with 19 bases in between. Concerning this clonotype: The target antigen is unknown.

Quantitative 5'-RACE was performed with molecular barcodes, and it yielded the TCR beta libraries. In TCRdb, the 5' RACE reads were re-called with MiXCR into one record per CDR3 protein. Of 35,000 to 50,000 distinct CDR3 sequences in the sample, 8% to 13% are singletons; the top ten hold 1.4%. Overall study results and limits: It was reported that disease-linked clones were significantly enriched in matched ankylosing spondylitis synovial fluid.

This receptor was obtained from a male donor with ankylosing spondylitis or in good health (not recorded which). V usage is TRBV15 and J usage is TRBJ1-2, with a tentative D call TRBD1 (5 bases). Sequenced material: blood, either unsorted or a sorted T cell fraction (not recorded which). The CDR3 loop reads CATRPFLGGGYGYTF. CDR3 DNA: TGTGCCACCAGACCCTTCCTGGGTGGGGGATATGGCTACACCTTC. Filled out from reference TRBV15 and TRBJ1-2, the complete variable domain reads DAMVIQNPRYQVTQFGKPVTLSCSQTLNHNVMYWYQQKSSQAPKLLFHYYDKDFNNEADTPDNFQSRRPNTSFCFLDIRSPGLGDTAMYLCATRPFLGGGYGYTFGSGTRLTVV.